This T cell receptor (beta chain) appears in the sequencing data of a study of blood T cells in healthy people across ages. Overall study findings and caveats: Observed TCR beta diversity per million T cells went down as age went up. This fall followed a roughly linear course with age. In the absence of known donor CMV status, changes in expanded clonotypes were possibly confounded. Donors of long life had a larger count of naive CD4+ cells and greater diversity than aged donors.

Alongside a J-beta primer mix, a sample-barcoded 5' primer served in a second PCR lasting about 6 to 12 cycles. TCRdb recomputed calls from the 5' RACE reads with MiXCR, one row per CDR3 protein. The table shows 1.5 million to 2 million distinct CDR3 sequences, with about 31% occurring only once. Per sample, no less than 5.5 micrograms of total RNA were extracted. Germline assignment: CDR1 KGHDR and CDR2 SFDVKD. This CDR3 is built from 13 residues. In the case of this clonotype: Its antigen is unknown.

The genes are TRBV24-1 and TRBJ2-5, with TRBD1 matching 10 bases. The end of the DNA fits TRBJ2-7 better, so the J call may be wrong. This clonotype was obtained from a woman aged 25 to 39 in good health. Source material: blood. The CDR3 spells CATSDWDRGEQYF. The CDR3 coding sequence is TGTGCCACCAGTGATTGGGACAGGGGCGAGCAGTACTTC.